The 20 T cell receptor beta chains below were found in one sample sequenced in a study of T cell repertoires in cytomegalovirus infection. TCRdb called the reads again in MiXCR, with one record for every CDR3 protein. The table includes some 900,000 distinct CDR3 sequences, 32% detected once. These receptors' antigens are unknown. The material was cultured CD8+ T cells from PBMCs, obtained from culture after CMV antigen stimulation. These receptors were collected from a human donor in good health (CMV status not recorded). Some clones in this sample may be carry-over from other donors' samples.

Many counts were recorded for this clonotype. V is TRBV7-2 and J is TRBJ2-5; 8 nucleotides align to TRBD2. With 5 bases clipped from V and 1 base from J, the junction kept 6 bases outside the gene matches. The CDR3 covers 15 residues. The germline CDR1 and CDR2 sequences are SGHTA and FQGNSA. Here the CDR3 reads CASSPPGGPQETQYF. CDR3 nucleotide sequence: TGTGCCAGCAGCCCTCCGGGGGGGCCCCAAGAGACCCAGTACTTC.

This clonotype was picked up a small number of times. This chain connects TRBV5-4 to TRBJ2-3; D is unresolved. This CDR3 is built from 15 residues. V shed 1 base and J shed 2 bases, with 11 bases lying between them. Germline V gives CDR1 SGHNT, CDR2 YYREEE (reference sequence). This CDR3 reads CASSLFLGFTDTQYF. CDR3 in DNA: TGTGCCAGCAGCTTGTTTCTAGGGTTCACAGATACGCAGTATTTT.

The V and J genes are TRBV6-5 and TRBJ1-3; maybe TRBD1 (5 bases). Germline V lookup: CDR1 MNHEY, CDR2 SVGAGI. Trimming pared 6 bases from V and 0 bases from J, leaving 15 bases between. This CDR3 region has 16 residues. The CDR3: CASRPAGTFSGNTIYF. The CDR3 bases are TGTGCCAGCAGGCCAGCCGGGACCTTCTCTGGAAACACCATATATTTT.

The V call is TRBV14, the J call TRBJ1-6, with D possibly TRBD1 on 5 matching bases. The CDR3 length is 18 residues. Trimming pared 0 bases from V and 0 bases from J, leaving 12 bases between. Germline CDR1 and CDR2: SGHDN and FVKESK. Written as DNA, the CDR3 is TGTGCCAGCAGCCAAGATCTCAGGGCGAGCTCCTATAATTCACCCCTCCACTTT. It translates to CASSQDLRASSYNSPLHF. Variable domain in full (rest from reference TRBV14 and TRBJ1-6): EAGVTQFPSHSVIEKGQTVTLRCDPISGHDNLYWYRRVMGKEIKFLLHFVKESKQDESGMPNNRFLAERTGGTYSTLKVQPAELEDSGVYFCASSQDLRASSYNSPLHFGNGTRLTVT.

This chain joins TRBV6-5 and TRBJ1-1; 9 positions agree with TRBD1. J was trimmed by 1 base and V by 2 bases; bases with no gene match: 8. Germline values: CDR1 MNHEY, CDR2 SVGAGI. This CDR3 has 17 residues. The DNA for the CDR3 is TGTGCCAGCAGTTACGACCCGGGGACAGGGAGGAACACTGAAGCTTTCTTT. This encodes CASSYDPGTGRNTEAFF.

V is TRBV4-1 and J is TRBJ2-1; TRBD2 agrees at 13 bases. Germline CDR1 is MGHRA and CDR2 is YSYEKL. The CDR3 spans 18 residues. J was trimmed by 8 bases and V by 1 base; bases with no gene match: 11. The CDR3 nucleotides are TGCGCCAGCAGCCAAGTGACTAGCGGGGGGAATCCGGAGGATGAGCAGTTCTTC. This gives the protein CASSQVTSGGNPEDEQFF.

A single count supports this clonotype. The chain carries TRBV4-3 and TRBJ1-2; 11 bases fit TRBD1. V lost 0 bases to trimming and J lost 8 bases; unmatched junction nucleotides: 5. Germline loops: CDR1 LGHNA, CDR2 YSLEER. This CDR3 is built from 15 residues. The CDR3 loop is CASSQEGQGAQGYTF. The CDR3 region has the DNA TGCGCCAGCAGCCAAGAAGGACAGGGGGCGCAGGGCTACACCTTC.

This clonotype was seen a handful of times. The chain couples TRBV4-1 to TRBJ1-2, with D hard to call. V was cut by 0 bases and J by 1 base, with 18 bases left in between. This CDR3 has 18 amino acids. The germline V gene has CDR1 MGHRA and CDR2 YSYEKL. CDR3 sequence: CASSQELPGPSLNYGYTF. The CDR3 DNA sequence: TGCGCCAGCAGCCAAGAACTACCCGGACCCAGTCTTAACTATGGCTACACCTTC.

This clonotype was picked up a small number of times. The rearrangement links TRBV7-4 to TRBJ2-1; 8 nucleotides line up with TRBD1. This CDR3 comprises 15 residues. After removal of 6 bases from V and 4 bases from J, the junction contained 8 bases not matched to a gene. Germline V gene sequence: CDR1 SGHVT, CDR2 SQSDAQ. The CDR3 DNA is TGTGCCAGCAGTTATAGGGGACAGGCTTACAATGAGCAGTTCTTC. Translated: CASSYRGQAYNEQFF. The full variable domain, with the rest looked up from reference TRBV7-4 and TRBJ2-1, is GAGVSQSPRYKVAKRGRDVALRCDSISGHVTLYWYRQTLGQGSEVLTYSQSDAQRDKSGRPSGRFSAERPERSVSTLKIQRTEQGDSAVYLCASSYRGQAYNEQFFGPGTRLTVL.

The chain is built from TRBV27 and TRBJ2-1; 7 nucleotides line up with TRBD1. The V gene end was trimmed by 7 bases and the J gene end by 4 bases; junction bases not matched to a gene: 10. The CDR3 spans 15 residues. Germline V gene sequence: CDR1 MNHEY, CDR2 SMNVEV (reference sequence). CDR3 sequence (DNA): TGTGCCAGCAACCCTCGGACAGGAGCTTACAATGAGCAGTTCTTC. It specifies CASNPRTGAYNEQFF.

The chain links TRBV20-1 to TRBJ2-3, with TRBD2 matching 8 bases. The CDR3 length is 16 residues. The J segment lost 4 bases and the V segment lost 3 bases, leaving 12 bases of the junction unmatched. Germline CDR1 and CDR2: DFQATT and SNEGSKA (reference sequence). The CDR3 DNA is TGCAGTGCTAGGGGCGAGCGGGGGAAGTCTGCAGATACGCAGTATTTT. It yields the protein CSARGERGKSADTQYF.

This clonotype turned up a few times. The rearrangement uses TRBV7-3 and TRBJ2-1; 8 nucleotides align to TRBD2. With 2 bases clipped from V and 6 bases from J, the junction kept 6 bases outside the gene matches. This CDR3 has 15 amino acids. Germline lookup yields CDR1 SGHTA and CDR2 FQGTGA. CDR3 protein: CASSLATSAFNEQFF. The CDR3, as DNA: TGTGCCAGCAGCTTAGCGACTAGCGCGTTCAATGAGCAGTTCTTC.

Only a few counts were recorded for this clonotype. This rearrangement joins TRBV29-1 to TRBJ2-1; 7 nucleotides match TRBD1. Germline V gives CDR1 SQVTM, CDR2 ANQGSEA. V lost 4 bases, J lost 0 bases, and 15 bases stayed unmatched. CDR3 length: 18 residues. The CDR3 region has the DNA TGCAGCGTTGGCCCCCTCAAGACAGGGTCTCTCTCCTACAATGAGCAGTTCTTC. Its translation: CSVGPLKTGSLSYNEQFF.

With regard to this clonotype: A much larger clone is a single base away; this may be a read error. This chain joins TRBV7-6 and TRBJ1-3; D not certain. Germline lookup yields CDR1 SGHVS and CDR2 FNYEAQ. This CDR3 contains 13 residues. This chain's CDR3 is CASGLDNGNTIYF. In DNA form, the CDR3 reads TGTGCCAGCGGCTTAGATAATGGAAACACCATATATTTT.

The genes are TRBV6-4 and TRBJ1-6; D ambiguous. CDR1 and CDR2 from the germline V gene are MRHNA and SNTAGT. V was trimmed by 0 bases and J by 8 bases, leaving 11 bases between them. The CDR3 has 15 residues. The CDR3 DNA sequence: TGTGCCAGCAGTGACTCTGAGGGCTTCCATTCACCCCTCCACTTT. Translated: CASSDSEGFHSPLHF.

The V gene is TRBV29-1, the J gene TRBJ2-2; no clear D gene. The CDR3 runs 15 residues. V was pared by 0 bases and J by 9 bases, with 17 bases between. Per the germline V gene, CDR1 is SQVTM and CDR2 is ANQGSEA. In DNA, the CDR3 is TGCAGCGTTGAAGATCTGGACCGAGTTGGCCGGGAGCTGTTTTTT. It translates to CSVEDLDRVGRELFF.

The CDR3 region has the DNA TGTGCCAGTAGTATAGATCTGACAGGGGGTCTGGATTCACCCCTCCACTTT. It yields the protein CASSIDLTGGLDSPLHF. V is TRBV19 and J is TRBJ1-6, with 9 nucleotides matching TRBD1. V dropped 0 bases and J dropped 8; count of bases not matched to a gene: 8. Germline V gene sequence: CDR1 LNHDA, CDR2 SQIVND (reference sequence). The CDR3 runs to 17 residues.

This clonotype came up a few times. The chain joins TRBV27 to TRBJ2-3; D is undetermined. V was trimmed by 6 bases and J by 5 bases, leaving 12 bases between them. Germline CDR1 and CDR2: MNHEY and SMNVEV (reference sequence). CDR3 length: 13 amino acids. The CDR3 protein is CASRKEWVDTQYF. In DNA, the CDR3 is TGTGCCAGCAGAAAAGAATGGGTAGATACGCAGTATTTT.

The rearrangement uses TRBV20-1 and TRBJ2-1, with D hard to call. The CDR3 covers 12 residues. Trimming cost V 0 bases and J 9 bases, with 9 bases left between them. Germline V gene data show CDR1 as DFQATT and CDR2 as SNEGSKA (reference sequence). CDR3 coding DNA: TGCAGTGCTAGAGATCCAGTTCTTGAGCAGTTCTTC. Translated, it gives CSARDPVLEQFF.

Note on this clonotype: Its ends do not fully match the called genes, so a read error is possible. This chain uses TRBV6-5 with TRBJ2-7; 7 bases align to TRBD1. Germline V CDR1 and CDR2: MNHEY, SVGAGI. The CDR3 runs to 13 residues. The CDR3 region has the DNA TGTGTCAGCAGTTACTCCACAGGGGACGAGCAGTACTTC. Its translation is CVSSYSTGDEQYF.